The present entry profiles one T cell receptor beta chain with its context. Its antigen is still unknown. At one end the junction does not follow the germline gene, possibly because of a read error. Time point of the sample: baseline pretreatment blood. Treatment given: 15 Gy SBRT to primary tumor, nephrectomy 4 weeks later. This CDR3 is 14 amino acids long. The germline V gene encodes CDR1 SSHAT and CDR2 FNYEAQ (reference sequence). The data originate from a study of radiation and T cells in renal cell carcinoma. As for the study in general: Nephrectomy followed 15 Gy stereotactic body radiation by 4 weeks.

Study findings and constraints: In blood, top tumor clones expanded by 2 weeks, shrinking by 4.

Data came from immunoSEQ multiplex PCR; TCRdb stores just in-frame clones and leaves some out. The sample has just over 95,000 clones, 65% to 90% seen once. The clonotype was recovered from a man between 50 and 59 years old with renal cell carcinoma. This specimen consisted of blood, obtained from a patient whose treatment included radiotherapy and nephrectomy. The gene calls are TRBV7-7 and TRBJ2-2; maybe TRBD1 (5 bases). The CDR3 sequence: CASSLDRTTGELFF. The CDR3 DNA reads TGTGCTAGCAGCTTAGACAGAACTACCGGGGAGCTGTTTTTT.